This T cell receptor (beta chain) was observed in a study of T cells in tuberculosis listed by TCRdb under 2018. Describing the broader study: In the study, CD1B tetramers and high-throughput TCR immunosequencing were combined to characterize T cells specific for the mycobacterial lipid antigen glucose monomycolate (GMM). With 10 to 11 people per group, a South African clinical cohort compared IGRA-negative adolescents, IGRA-positive adolescents with latent tuberculosis, and adults with active tuberculosis.

V ends up 3 bases short and J 0 bases short, with an unmatched junction base count of 9. From the germline V gene, CDR1 is SGHTA and CDR2 is FQGTGA. The CDR3 sequence holds 18 residues, the cysteine and phenylalanine included. Only the CDR3 part of the read is kept: 54 bases, read in frame from the first base. At study entry, a tuberculin skin test and the QuantiFERON-TB GOLD In-Tube IGRA were used to screen adolescents for latent tuberculosis infection. Immunosequencing was performed on unsorted cryopreserved PBMC and covered some 100,000 T cells per clinical donor on average. Eleven high schools in the Worcester region of the Western Cape, South Africa, served as enrollment sites for adolescents aged 12 to 18 years. Ten M. tuberculosis-infected and approximately 10 uninfected adolescents were selected with matching for age and sex. PBMC from adolescents were isolated by density centrifugation from freshly drawn heparinized blood and then cryopreserved.

In the case of this clone: What antigen it recognizes has not been identified. Per-base qualities were not stored, and no clone one base away is much larger.

TCR libraries were generated with the immunoSEQ multiplex PCR assay, using TCR-beta and/or TCR-alpha/delta assays for each sample. The amplified TCR libraries were sequenced on the Illumina high-throughput platform. The authors' pipeline ran thus. Clustering and dimensionality reduction were performed using pairwise TCRdist distances among GMM-specific receptors from ex vivo sorted or in vitro expanded T cells. Each clinical repertoire was assigned a mean NN-distance score, defined as the average TCRdist to the nearest 10% of tetramer-positive reference sequences. GEM TCR motif frequency was computed as the fraction of unique TCRs matching known GEM sequences by V/J usage and CDR3 length. Linear discriminant analysis with leave-one-out cross-validation, implemented in scikit-learn, was used to classify active tuberculosis. TCRdb took this table from immuneACCESS and kept in-frame rearrangements with V and J called. Such tables lack part of the clones; where checked against another copy, unresolved V genes explain under half of the gap, and the rest is unexplained. Clonal size and the V and J genes are those of that table, whereas D and trimming came from the DNA. Across this sample there are about 43,000 clones, with about 94% seen only once. Around 1.9% of the sample rests with the top ten.

On the study overall, not on this receptor specifically: Using GEM motif frequencies, a classifier achieved about 70% accuracy, whereas a classifier built on the diverse GMM-specific repertoire got to approximately 88% accuracy (AUROC about 0.9). Clinical samples were chosen by availability of cryopreserved specimens, and active tuberculosis cases were adults while controls were adolescents. Compared with IGRA-negative controls, TCR-alpha repertoires from active tuberculosis had smaller mean NN-distances to GMM-specific TCRs, which suggests that these TCRs underwent clonal expansion. The smaller NN-distances in active tuberculosis patients were driven in part by shorter CDR3-alpha lengths, while the difference seen for TCR-beta was not statistically significant.

In this chain, TRBV7-3 is recombined with TRBJ2-3, with TRBD2 matching 10 junction bases. The clonotype originates from a donor under 30 with latent tuberculosis or without tuberculosis infection. Some clones in this sample may be carry-over from other donors' samples. The sample consisted of PBMCs. The CDR3 sequence is CASSFTAGLARSTDTQYF. The sequenced DNA: TGTGCCAGCAGCTTTACCGCGGGACTAGCGAGGAGCACAGATACGCAGTATTTT.